This T cell receptor beta chain was found in a study of cytomegalovirus exposure and HLA in healthy donors. PCR amplification relied on 60 Vbeta primers (plus 13 Jbeta primers). Assay: immunoSEQ multiplex PCR; the TCRdb copy retains only in-frame clones and omits some. The sample records around 130,000 clones, around 76% being singletons. Germline values: CDR1 LNHNV, CDR2 YYDKDF (reference sequence). The CDR3 has 15 amino acids. V lost 3 bases to trimming and J lost 5 bases; unmatched junction nucleotides: 4. Healthy bone marrow donors formed the donor group. The origin of this receptor is a woman aged 50 to 65 in good health and CMV-seronegative. This chain joins TRBV15 and TRBJ2-2; 9 positions agree with TRBD1. The specimen was PBMCs. The CDR3 reads CATSRGGTGTGELFF. As DNA, the CDR3 is TGTGCCACCAGCAGGGGGGGGACAGGGACCGGGGAGCTGTTTTTT.